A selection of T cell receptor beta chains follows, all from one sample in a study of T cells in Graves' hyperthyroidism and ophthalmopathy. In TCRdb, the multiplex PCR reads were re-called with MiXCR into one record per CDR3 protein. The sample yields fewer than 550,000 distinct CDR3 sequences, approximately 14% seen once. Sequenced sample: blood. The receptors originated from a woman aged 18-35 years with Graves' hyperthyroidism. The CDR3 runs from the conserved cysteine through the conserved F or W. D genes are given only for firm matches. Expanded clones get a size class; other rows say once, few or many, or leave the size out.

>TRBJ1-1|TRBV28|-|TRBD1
CASNSQYRGGNTEAFF
TGTGCCAGCAATTCACAATACAGGGGAGGAAACACTGAAGCTTTCTTT
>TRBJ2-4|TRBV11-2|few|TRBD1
CASSLRPRRGQGDEAKNIQYF
TGTGCCAGCAGCTTACGCCCCCGCAGGGGACAGGGTGACGAAGCCAAAAACATTCAGTACTTC
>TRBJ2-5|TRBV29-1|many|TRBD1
CSVIPWTGQETQYF
TGCAGCGTTATCCCATGGACAGGCCAAGAGACCCAGTACTTC
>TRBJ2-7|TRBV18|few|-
CASSPTWDPYEQYF
TGTGCCAGCTCACCGACCTGGGACCCGTACGAGCAGTACTTC
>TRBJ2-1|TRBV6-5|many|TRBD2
CASSYGFGTSGPSYNEQFF
TGTGCCAGCAGTTACGGCTTTGGGACTAGCGGTCCCTCCTACAATGAGCAGTTCTTC
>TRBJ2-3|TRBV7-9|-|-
CASSSLGLDTQYF
TGTGCCAGCAGCTCCCTGGGGTTGGATACGCAGTATTTT
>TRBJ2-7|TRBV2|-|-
CASSVNRANEQYF
TGTGCCAGCAGTGTTAACCGGGCGAACGAGCAGTACTTC
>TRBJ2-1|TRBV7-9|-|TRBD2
CASSPVLAGVFNEQFF
TGTGCCAGCAGCCCCGTACTAGCGGGAGTTTTTAATGAGCAGTTCTTC
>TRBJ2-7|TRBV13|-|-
CASSSQDLPVSEQYF
TGTGCCAGCAGCTCTCAGGACCTTCCCGTTAGCGAGCAGTACTTC
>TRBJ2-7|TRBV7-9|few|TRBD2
CASILGSGGPYEQYF
TGTGCCAGCATCCTAGGGAGCGGGGGGCCATACGAGCAGTACTTC
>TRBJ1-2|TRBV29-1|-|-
CSVVRAGDYGYTF
TGCAGCGTTGTTAGGGCTGGGGACTATGGCTACACCTTC
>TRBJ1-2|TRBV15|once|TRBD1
CATSRGTGDGYTF
TGTGCCACCAGCAGGGGGACAGGCGATGGCTACACCTTC
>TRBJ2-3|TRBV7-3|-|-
CASQEARGDTQYF
TGTGCCAGTCAGGAGGCCCGGGGAGATACGCAGTATTTT
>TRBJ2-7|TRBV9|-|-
CASSVGGDSGLYEQYF
TGTGCCAGCAGCGTAGGAGGGGACTCTGGGCTCTACGAGCAGTACTTC
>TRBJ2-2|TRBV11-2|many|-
CASSPAETRAGELFF
TGTGCCAGCAGCCCTGCCGAGACCCGCGCCGGGGAGCTGTTTTTT
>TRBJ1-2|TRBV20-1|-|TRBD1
CSATSPGQRKTNYGYTF
TGCAGTGCTACCTCTCCGGGACAGCGAAAAACTAACTATGGCTACACCTTC
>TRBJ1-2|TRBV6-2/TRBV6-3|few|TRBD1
CASRTDRANYGYTF
TGTGCCAGCAGGACAGACAGGGCTAACTATGGCTACACCTTC
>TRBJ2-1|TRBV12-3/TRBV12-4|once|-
CASSGGTDYNEQFF
TGTGCCAGCAGTGGCGGGACAGACTACAATGAGCAGTTCTTC
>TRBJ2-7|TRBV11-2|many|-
CASSPRVRAEFYEQYF
TGTGCCAGCAGCCCGCGTGTCAGGGCGGAATTCTACGAGCAGTACTTC
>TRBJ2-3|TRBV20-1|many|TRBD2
CSARSIGTSGTITDTQYF
TGCAGTGCTAGATCAATCGGGACTAGCGGAACGATAACAGATACGCAGTATTTT
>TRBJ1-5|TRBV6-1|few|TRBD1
CASSRMRRGREPQHF
TGTGCCAGCAGCCGAATGAGGAGGGGGCGAGAGCCCCAGCATTTT
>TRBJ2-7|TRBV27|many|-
CATSNSRASYEQYF
TGTGCCACCTCAAACTCCAGGGCCTCCTACGAGCAGTACTTC
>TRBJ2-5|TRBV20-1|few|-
CSAGEKETQYF
TGCAGTGCCGGGGAGAAAGAGACCCAGTACTTC
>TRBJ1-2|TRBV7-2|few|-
CASSLTAGYGYTF
TGTGCCAGCAGCCTAACAGCCGGGTATGGCTACACCTTC
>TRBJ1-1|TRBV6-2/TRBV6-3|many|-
CASSYGSPEAFF
TGTGCCAGCAGTTACGGCAGCCCTGAAGCTTTCTTT
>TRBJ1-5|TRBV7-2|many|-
CASSLLGTGGSGQPQHF
TGTGCCAGCAGCTTATTAGGAACAGGAGGTAGCGGTCAGCCCCAGCATTTT
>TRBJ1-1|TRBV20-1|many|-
CSDEGEAFF
TGCAGTGACGAGGGGGAAGCTTTCTTT
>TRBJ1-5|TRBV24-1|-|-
CATSDQKGSLNSNQPQHF
TGTGCCACCAGTGATCAAAAGGGGAGCCTTAATAGCAATCAGCCCCAGCATTTT
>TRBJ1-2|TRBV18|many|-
CASSFRTDTNYGYTF
TGTGCCAGCTCATTTCGGACGGATACTAACTATGGCTACACCTTC
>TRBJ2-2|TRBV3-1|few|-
CASSPITGELFF
TGTGCCAGCAGCCCTATCACCGGGGAGCTGTTTTTT
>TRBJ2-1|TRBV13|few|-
CASSFRRSYNEQFF
TGTGCCAGCAGCTTCAGGAGGTCCTACAATGAGCAGTTCTTC
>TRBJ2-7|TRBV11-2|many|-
CASSLDVAGIEQYF
TGTGCCAGCAGCTTAGATGTAGCAGGGATCGAGCAGTACTTC
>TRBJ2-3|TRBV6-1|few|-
CASSPIPVDTQYF
TGTGCCAGCAGTCCTATCCCGGTGGATACGCAGTATTTT
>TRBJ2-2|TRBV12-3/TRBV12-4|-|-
CASSPQGGGTEELFF
TGTGCCAGCAGTCCACAGGGAGGGGGAACCGAGGAGCTGTTTTTT
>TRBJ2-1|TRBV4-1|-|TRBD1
CASSQDPGTANNEQFF
TGCGCCAGCAGCCAAGATCCAGGGACAGCTAACAATGAGCAGTTCTTC
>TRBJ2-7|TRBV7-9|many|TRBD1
CASSSHRDRVSYEQYF
TGTGCCAGCAGCTCCCACCGGGACAGGGTGTCCTACGAGCAGTACTTC
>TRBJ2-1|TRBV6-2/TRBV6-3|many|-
CASSYGNYNEQFF
TGTGCCAGCAGTTACGGGAACTACAATGAGCAGTTCTTC
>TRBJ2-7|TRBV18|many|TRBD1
CASSLGTGFDYEQYF
TGTGCCAGCTCCCTCGGGACAGGATTTGATTACGAGCAGTACTTC
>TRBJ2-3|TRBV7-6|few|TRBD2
CASSRRLAGRSSTDTQYF
TGTGCCAGCAGCCGACGTCTAGCGGGGAGATCTAGCACAGATACGCAGTATTTT
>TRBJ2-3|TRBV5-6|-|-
CASTGDTQYF
TGTGCCAGCACTGGGGATACGCAGTATTTT
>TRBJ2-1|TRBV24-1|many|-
CATSASGRDPDGDEQFF
TGTGCCACCAGTGCGTCGGGGCGGGACCCAGACGGGGATGAGCAGTTCTTC
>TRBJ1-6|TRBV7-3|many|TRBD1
CASSADRNSPLHF
TGTGCCAGCAGCGCGGACAGGAATTCACCCCTCCACTTT
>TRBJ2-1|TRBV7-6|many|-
CASSLRDGGFNEQFF
TGTGCCAGCAGCTTGAGGGACGGAGGGTTCAATGAGCAGTTCTTC
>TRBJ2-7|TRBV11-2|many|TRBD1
CASSPRDRVYEQYF
TGTGCCAGCAGCCCCCGGGACAGGGTTTACGAGCAGTACTTC
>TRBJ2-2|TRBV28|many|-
CASSLTRGVGELFF
TGTGCCAGCAGTTTAACCAGGGGTGTGGGGGAGCTGTTTTTT